The rows below give T cell receptor beta chains drawn from one sample of a study of blood T cell repertoires in COVID-19. Assay: immunoSEQ multiplex PCR; the TCRdb copy retains only in-frame clones and omits some. The data hold 200,000 to 300,000 clones, with about 90% observed a single time. The sample taken for sequencing was peripheral blood. Source of these receptors: a man between 60 and 70 years old who had recovered from COVID-19. The conserved cysteine and the conserved F or W are not part of the CDR3 here. A D gene is named only where the DNA matches it firmly.

V	J	D	CDR3
TRBV12-3/TRBV12-4	TRBJ2-1	.	ASSPINEQF
TRBV14	TRBJ1-1	.	ASSGNSGGQGTEAF
TRBV23-1	TRBJ2-7	.	ASRSSTGSYEQY
TRBV12-5	TRBJ2-7	.	ASGLVREQY
TRBV29-1	TRBJ2-5	TRBD2	SVEGLAVQETQY
TRBV4-2	TRBJ1-3	.	ASSPGGGGSGNTIY
TRBV7-9	TRBJ1-6	.	ASSTTGTISPLH
TRBV11-2	TRBJ1-3	TRBD1	ASSSFDRASGNTIY
TRBV10-2	TRBJ1-2	TRBD1	ASSPLYGQGEGGHT
TRBV9	TRBJ2-3	TRBD1	ASSPRTGGTDTQY
TRBV27	TRBJ2-3	TRBD2	ASRFGGITSTDTQY
TRBV30	TRBJ1-1	TRBD1	AWSLYRTGNTEAF
TRBV7-8	TRBJ2-5	.	ASSQRAIMETQY
TRBV1	TRBJ2-1	.	TSSQESSGANNEQF
TRBV5-8	TRBJ1-2	TRBD1	ASSSTGGYGYT
TRBV19	TRBJ2-1	.	ASNRGSTTYNEQF
TRBV19	TRBJ1-2	TRBD1	ASRPGQAYGYT
TRBV30	TRBJ1-1	TRBD1	AWSYDRGNPEAF
TRBV12-5	TRBJ1-5	.	ASGLTGPSQPQH
TRBV6-1	TRBJ1-5	.	ASSEVRPGHNQPQH
TRBV2	TRBJ2-5	TRBD2	ASSWGLAFSETQY
TRBV9	TRBJ2-4	TRBD1	ASSPKDRGTKNIQY
TRBV24-1	TRBJ1-4	TRBD1	ATSDPGGGTGVEKLF
TRBV3-1/TRBV3-2	TRBJ1-3	.	ASSLPGGGNTIY
TRBV5-1	TRBJ2-3	TRBD2	ASSFYLAGADTQY
TRBV11-3	TRBJ2-5	TRBD1	ASSLSVGQGLRETQY
TRBV9	TRBJ2-2	TRBD1	ASSVVGQGYTGELF
TRBV6-5	TRBJ1-1	.	ASSYYGGPTEAF
TRBV10-3	TRBJ1-2	.	AISAMRGYT
TRBV5-1	TRBJ2-2	.	ASSSQVNTGELF
TRBV4-1	TRBJ1-2	TRBD1	ASSQNRGHGYT
TRBV15	TRBJ1-2	.	ATSRDYLYGYT
TRBV27	TRBJ2-3	TRBD1	ASSPGTGSTDTQY
TRBV6-5	TRBJ1-6	.	ASRALGGRGSPLH
TRBV6-5	TRBJ1-5	TRBD1	ASSYRTGNQPQH
TRBV6-1	TRBJ1-1	.	ASSVSFGGKNTEAF
TRBV5-6	TRBJ1-1	TRBD1	ASRLRTGTRGTEAF
TRBV9	TRBJ2-6	TRBD1	ASSVVGGGPGTGSGANVLT
TRBV4-1	TRBJ2-7	TRBD2	ASSPRTSGGVAYEQY
TRBV3-1/TRBV3-2	TRBJ1-4	.	ASSPGGRQGGEKLF
TRBV10-3	TRBJ2-7	.	AISEPNIGRGPYEQY
TRBV3-1/TRBV3-2	TRBJ1-4	.	ASSRTGTEKLF
TRBV5-1	TRBJ2-3	TRBD2	ASSRSSTSGGTDTQY
TRBV30	TRBJ1-2	TRBD1	AWSRGDRYGYT
TRBV5-1	TRBJ1-2	TRBD1	ASSLDTGVGGYT
TRBV10-3	TRBJ1-5	.	AIFHQVAVRRGVIPQH
TRBV5-4	TRBJ2-3	.	ASSLAGGTDTQY
TRBV6-5	TRBJ2-3	TRBD2	ASSSTSGHTDTQY
TRBV19	TRBJ1-1	.	ASSHRQFSNTEAF